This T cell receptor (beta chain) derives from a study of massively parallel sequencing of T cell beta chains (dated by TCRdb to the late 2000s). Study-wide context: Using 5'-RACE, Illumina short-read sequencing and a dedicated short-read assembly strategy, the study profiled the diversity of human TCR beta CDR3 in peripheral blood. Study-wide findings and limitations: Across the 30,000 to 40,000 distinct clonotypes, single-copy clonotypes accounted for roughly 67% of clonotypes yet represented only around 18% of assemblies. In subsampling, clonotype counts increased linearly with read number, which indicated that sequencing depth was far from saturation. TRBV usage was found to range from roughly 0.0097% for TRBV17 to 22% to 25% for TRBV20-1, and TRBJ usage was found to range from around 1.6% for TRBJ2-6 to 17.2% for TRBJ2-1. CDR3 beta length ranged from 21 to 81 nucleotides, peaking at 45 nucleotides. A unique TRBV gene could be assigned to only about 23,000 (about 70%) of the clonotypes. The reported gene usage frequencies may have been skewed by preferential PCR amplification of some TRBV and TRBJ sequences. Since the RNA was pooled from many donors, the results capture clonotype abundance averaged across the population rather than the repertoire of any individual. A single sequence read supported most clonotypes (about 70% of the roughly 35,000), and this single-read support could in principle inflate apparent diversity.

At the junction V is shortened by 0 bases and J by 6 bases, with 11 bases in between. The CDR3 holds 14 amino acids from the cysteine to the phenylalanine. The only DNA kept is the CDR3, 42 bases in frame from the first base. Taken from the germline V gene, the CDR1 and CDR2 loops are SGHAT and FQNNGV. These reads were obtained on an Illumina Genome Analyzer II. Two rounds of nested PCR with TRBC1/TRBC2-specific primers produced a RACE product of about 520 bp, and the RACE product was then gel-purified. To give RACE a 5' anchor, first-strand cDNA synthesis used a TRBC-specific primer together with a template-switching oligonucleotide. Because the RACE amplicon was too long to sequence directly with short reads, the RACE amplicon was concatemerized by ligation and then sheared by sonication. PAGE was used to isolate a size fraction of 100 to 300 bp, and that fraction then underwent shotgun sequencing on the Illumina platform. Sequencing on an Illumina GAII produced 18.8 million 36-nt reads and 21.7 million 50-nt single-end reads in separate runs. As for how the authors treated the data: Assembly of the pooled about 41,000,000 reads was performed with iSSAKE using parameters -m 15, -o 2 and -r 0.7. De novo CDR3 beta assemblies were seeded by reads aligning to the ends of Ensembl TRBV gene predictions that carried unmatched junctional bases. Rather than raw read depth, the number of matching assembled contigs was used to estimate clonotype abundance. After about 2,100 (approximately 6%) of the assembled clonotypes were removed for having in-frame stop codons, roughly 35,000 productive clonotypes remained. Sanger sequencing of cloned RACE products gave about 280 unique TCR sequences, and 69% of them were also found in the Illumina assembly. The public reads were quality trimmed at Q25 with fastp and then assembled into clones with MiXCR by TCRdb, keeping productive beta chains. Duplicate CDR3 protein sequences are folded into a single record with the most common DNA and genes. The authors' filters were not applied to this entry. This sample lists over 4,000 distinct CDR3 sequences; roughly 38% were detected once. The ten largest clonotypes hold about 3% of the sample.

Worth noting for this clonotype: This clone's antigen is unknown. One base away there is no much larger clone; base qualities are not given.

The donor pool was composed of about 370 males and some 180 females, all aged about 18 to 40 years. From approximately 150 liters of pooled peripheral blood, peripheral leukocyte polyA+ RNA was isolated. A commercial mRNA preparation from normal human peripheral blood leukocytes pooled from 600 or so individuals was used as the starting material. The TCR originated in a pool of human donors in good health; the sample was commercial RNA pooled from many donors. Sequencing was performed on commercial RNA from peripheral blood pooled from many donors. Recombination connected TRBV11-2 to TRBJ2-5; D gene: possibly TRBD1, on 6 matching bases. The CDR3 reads CASSLDTQGKTQYF. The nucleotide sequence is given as TGTGCCAGCAGCTTAGATACGCAGGGGAAGACCCAGTACTTC. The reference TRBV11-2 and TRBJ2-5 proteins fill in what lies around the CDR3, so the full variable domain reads EAGVAQSPRYKIIEKRQSVAFWCNPISGHATLYWYQQILGQGPKLLIQFQNNGVVDDSQLPKDRFSAERLKGVDSTLKIQPAKLEDSAVYLCASSLDTQGKTQYFGPGTRLLVL.